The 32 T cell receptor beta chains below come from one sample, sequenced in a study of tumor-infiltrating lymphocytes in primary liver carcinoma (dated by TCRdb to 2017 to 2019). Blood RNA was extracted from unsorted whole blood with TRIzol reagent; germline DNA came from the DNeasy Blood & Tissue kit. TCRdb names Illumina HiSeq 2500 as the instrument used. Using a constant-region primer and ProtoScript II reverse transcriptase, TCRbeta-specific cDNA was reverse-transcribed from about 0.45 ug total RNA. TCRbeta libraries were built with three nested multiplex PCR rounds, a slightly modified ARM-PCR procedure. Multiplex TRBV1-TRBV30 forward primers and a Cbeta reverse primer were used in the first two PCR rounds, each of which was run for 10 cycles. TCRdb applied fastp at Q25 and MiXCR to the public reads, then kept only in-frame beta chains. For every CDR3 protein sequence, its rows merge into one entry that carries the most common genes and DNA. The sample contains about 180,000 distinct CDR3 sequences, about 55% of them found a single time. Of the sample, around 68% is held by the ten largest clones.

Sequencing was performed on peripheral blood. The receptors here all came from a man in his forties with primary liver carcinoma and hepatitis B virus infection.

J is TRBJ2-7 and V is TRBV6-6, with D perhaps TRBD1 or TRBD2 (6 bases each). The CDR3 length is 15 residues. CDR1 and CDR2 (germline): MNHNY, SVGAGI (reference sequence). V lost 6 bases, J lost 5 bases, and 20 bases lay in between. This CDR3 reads CASRTGGGCQHEQYF. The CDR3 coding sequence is TGTGCCAGCAGGACCGGGGGCGGGTGCCAACACGAGCAGTACTTC.

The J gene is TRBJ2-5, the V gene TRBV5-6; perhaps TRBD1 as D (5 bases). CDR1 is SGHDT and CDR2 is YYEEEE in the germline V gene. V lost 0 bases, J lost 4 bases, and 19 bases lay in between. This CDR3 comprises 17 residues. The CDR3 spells CASSLVLQGGPRETQYF. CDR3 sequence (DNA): TGTGCCAGCAGCTTGGTGCTCCAGGGTGGGCCTCGAGAGACCCAGTACTTC.

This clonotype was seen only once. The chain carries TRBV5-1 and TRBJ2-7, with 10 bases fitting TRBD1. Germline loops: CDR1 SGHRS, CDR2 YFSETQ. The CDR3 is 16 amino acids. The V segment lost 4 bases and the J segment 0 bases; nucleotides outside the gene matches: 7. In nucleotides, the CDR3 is TGCGCCAGCAGCCTCGAGGGACAGGGGAGCTCCTACGAGCAGTACTTC. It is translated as CASSLEGQGSSYEQYF.

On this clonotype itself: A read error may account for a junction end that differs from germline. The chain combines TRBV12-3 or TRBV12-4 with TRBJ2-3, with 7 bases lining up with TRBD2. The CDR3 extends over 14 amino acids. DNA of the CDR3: TGTGCCAGCAGTCCATCCCAGGGAGGGGATACGCGGTATTTT. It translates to CASSPSQGGDTRYF.

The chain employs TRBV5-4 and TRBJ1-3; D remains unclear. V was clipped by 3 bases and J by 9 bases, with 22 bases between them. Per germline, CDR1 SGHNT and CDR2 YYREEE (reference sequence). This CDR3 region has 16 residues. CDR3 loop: CASSSAQDGSSGTIYF. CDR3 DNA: TGTGCCAGCAGCTCGGCCCAGGACGGGAGTTCCGGCACCATATATTTT.

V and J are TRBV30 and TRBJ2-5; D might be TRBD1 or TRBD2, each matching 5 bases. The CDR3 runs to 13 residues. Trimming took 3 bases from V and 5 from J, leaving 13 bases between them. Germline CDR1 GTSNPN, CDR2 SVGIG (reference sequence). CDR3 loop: CAWSPGLQETQYF. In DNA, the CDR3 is TGTGCCTGGAGCCCGGGGCTTCAGGAGACCCAGTACTTC.

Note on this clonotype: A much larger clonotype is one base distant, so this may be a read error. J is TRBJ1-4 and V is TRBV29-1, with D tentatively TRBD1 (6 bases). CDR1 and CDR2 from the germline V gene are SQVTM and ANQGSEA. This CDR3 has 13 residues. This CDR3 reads CSVEGGRGEELFF. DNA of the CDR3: TGCAGCGTTGAGGGGGGGCGCGGTGAAGAACTGTTTTTT.

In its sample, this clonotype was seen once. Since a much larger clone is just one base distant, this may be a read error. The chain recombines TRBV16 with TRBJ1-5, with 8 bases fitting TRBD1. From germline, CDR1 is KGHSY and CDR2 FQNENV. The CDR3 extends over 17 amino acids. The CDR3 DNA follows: TGTGCCAGCGGCCAGAATCCGACAGGGGTTAGCAATCAGCCCCAGCATTTT. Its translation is CASGQNPTGVSNQPQHF.

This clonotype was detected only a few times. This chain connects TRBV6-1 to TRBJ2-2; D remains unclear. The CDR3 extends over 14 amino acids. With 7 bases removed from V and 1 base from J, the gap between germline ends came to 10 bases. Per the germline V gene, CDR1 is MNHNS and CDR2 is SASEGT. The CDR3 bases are TGTGCCAGCAAGTCTCGCGGGAACACCGGGGAGCTGTTTTTT. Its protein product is CASKSRGNTGELFF.

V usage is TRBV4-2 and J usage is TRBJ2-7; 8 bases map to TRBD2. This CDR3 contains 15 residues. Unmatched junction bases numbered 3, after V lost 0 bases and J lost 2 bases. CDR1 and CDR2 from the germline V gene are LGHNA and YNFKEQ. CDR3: CASSQERGGPYEQYF. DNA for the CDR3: TGTGCCAGCAGCCAAGAACGGGGGGGGCCCTACGAGCAGTACTTC.

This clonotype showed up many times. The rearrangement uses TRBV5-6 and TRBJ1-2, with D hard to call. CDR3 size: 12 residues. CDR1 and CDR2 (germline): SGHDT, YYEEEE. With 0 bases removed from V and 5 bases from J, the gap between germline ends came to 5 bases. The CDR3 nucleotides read TGTGCCAGCAGCTTGGGAACGTATGGCTACACCTTC. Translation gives CASSLGTYGYTF.

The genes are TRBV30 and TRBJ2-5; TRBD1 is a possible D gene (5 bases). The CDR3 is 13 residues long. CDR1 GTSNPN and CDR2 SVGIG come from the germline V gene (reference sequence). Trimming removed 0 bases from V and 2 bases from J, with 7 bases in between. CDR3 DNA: TGTGCCTGGAGTGTAAGGGGACAAGAGACCCAGTACTTC. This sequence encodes CAWSVRGQETQYF.

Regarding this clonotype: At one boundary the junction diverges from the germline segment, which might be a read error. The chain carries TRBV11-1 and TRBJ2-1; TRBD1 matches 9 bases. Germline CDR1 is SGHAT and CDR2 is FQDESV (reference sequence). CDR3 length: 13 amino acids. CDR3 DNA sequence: TGTGCCAGTAGCGCGGGACAGGGTGGTGAGCAGTTGTTC. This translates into CASSAGQGGEQLF.

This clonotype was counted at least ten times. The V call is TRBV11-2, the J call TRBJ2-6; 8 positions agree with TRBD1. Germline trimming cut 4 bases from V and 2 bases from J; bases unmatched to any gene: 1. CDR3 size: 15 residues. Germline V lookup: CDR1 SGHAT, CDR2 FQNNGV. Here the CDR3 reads CASSWTGTGANVLTF. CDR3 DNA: TGTGCCAGCAGCTGGACAGGGACTGGGGCCAACGTCCTGACTTTC.

This chain's CDR3 is CASSLATGGGNTEAFF. The DNA for the CDR3 is TGTGCCAGCAGTTTAGCGACAGGTGGGGGGAACACTGAAGCTTTCTTT. The rearrangement joins TRBV12-3 or TRBV12-4 to TRBJ1-1; tentatively, D is TRBD1 (6 bases). V was shortened by 0 bases and J by 1 base, with 12 bases between the two germline ends. CDR3 length equals 16 residues.

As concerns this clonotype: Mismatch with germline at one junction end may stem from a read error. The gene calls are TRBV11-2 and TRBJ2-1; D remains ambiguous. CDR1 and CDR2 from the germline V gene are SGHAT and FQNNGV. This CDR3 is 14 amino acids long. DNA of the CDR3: TGTGCCATCAGCGCAGTGGGAAATCGCAACGAGCAGTTCTTC. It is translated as CAISAVGNRNEQFF.

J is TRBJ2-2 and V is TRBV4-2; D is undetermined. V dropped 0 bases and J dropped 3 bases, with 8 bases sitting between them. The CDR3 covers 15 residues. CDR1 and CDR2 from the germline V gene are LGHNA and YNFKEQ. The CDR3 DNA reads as TGTGCCAGCAGCCAAGACAGATTAGACACCGGGGAGCTGTTTTTT. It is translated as CASSQDRLDTGELFF.

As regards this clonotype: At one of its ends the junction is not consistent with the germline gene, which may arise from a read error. This CDR3 is CASSNPSHRGEQYF. As DNA, the CDR3 is TGTGCCAGCAGCAACCCCTCCCACAGGGGCGAGCAATACTTC. This chain joins TRBV11-2 and TRBJ2-7; 7 bases are a match to TRBD1. CDR1 is SGHAT, CDR2 FQNNGV, per germline. The CDR3 consists of 14 residues.

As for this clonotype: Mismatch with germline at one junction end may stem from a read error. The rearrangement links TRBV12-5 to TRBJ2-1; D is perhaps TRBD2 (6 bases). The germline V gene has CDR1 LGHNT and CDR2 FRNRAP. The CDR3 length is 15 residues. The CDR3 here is CASGRSSGEYNDQFF. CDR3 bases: TGTGCTAGTGGACGGAGTAGCGGAGAGTACAATGATCAGTTCTTC.

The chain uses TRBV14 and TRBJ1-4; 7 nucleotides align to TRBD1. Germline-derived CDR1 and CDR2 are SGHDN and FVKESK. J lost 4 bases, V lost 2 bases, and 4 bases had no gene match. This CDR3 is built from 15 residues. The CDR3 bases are TGTGCCAGCAGCCAACTAGGGGGCCTTAATGAAAAACTGTTTTTT. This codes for CASSQLGGLNEKLFF.

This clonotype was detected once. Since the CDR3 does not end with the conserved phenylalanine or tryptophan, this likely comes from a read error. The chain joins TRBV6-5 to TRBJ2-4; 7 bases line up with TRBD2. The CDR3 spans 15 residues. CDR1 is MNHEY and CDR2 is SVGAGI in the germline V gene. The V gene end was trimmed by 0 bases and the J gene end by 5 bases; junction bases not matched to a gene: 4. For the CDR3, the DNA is TGTGCCAGCAGTTACTCGGGAGGGCAGCAAAACATTCAGTACCTC. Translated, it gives CASSYSGGQQNIQYL.

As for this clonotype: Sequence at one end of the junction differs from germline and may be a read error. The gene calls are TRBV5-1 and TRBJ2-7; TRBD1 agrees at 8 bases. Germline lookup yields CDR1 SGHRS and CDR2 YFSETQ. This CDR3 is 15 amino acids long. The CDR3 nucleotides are TGCGCCAGCAGCTTCACCCGGACAGGGACCTACGGGCAGTACTTC. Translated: CASSFTRTGTYGQYF.

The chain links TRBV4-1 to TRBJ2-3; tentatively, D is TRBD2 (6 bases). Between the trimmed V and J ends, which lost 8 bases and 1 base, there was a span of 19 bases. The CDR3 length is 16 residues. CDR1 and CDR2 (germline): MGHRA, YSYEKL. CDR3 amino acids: CASQLIYTGGTDTQYF. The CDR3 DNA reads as TGCGCCAGCCAACTAATATACACGGGGGGCACAGATACGCAGTATTTT.

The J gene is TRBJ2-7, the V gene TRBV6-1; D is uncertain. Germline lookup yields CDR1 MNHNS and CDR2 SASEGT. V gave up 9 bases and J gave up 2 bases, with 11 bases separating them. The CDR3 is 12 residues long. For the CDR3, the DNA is TGTGCCAGTCAGAGTCCCCCCTACGAGCAGTACTTC. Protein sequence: CASQSPPYEQYF.

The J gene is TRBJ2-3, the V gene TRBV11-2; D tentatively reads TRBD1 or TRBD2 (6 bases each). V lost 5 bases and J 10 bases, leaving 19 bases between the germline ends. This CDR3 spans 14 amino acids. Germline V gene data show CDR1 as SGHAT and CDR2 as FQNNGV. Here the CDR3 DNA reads TGTGCCAGCAGCCCGACAGAGGGGGGCGATGCGCAGTATTTT. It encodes CASSPTEGGDAQYF.

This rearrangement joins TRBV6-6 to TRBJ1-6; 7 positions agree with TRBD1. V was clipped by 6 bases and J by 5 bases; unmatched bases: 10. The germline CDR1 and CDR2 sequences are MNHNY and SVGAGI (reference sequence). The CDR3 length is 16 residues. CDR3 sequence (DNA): TGTGCCAGCAGCATCCTGGGGACAGTTAATAATTCACCCCTCCACTTT. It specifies CASSILGTVNNSPLHF.

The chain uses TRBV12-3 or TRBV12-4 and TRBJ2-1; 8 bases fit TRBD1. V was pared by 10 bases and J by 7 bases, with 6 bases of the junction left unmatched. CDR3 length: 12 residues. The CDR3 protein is CATGGRGNEQFF. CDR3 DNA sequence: TGTGCCACAGGGGGCAGGGGGAATGAGCAGTTCTTC.

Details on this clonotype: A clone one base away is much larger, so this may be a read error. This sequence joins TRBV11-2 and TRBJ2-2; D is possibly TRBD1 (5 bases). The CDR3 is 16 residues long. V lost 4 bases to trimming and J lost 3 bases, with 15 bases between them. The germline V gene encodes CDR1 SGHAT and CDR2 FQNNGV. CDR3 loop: CASSSNPQGDTGELFF. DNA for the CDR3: TGTGCCAGCAGCTCGAACCCTCAAGGGGACACCGGGGAGCTGTTTTTT.

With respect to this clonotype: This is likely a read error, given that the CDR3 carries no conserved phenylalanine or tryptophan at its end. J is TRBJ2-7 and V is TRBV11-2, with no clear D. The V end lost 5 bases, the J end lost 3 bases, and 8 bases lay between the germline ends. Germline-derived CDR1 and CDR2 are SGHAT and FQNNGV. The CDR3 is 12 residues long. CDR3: CASSPKIYEQYY. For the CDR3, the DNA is TGTGCCAGCAGCCCTAAGATCTACGAGCAGTACTAC.

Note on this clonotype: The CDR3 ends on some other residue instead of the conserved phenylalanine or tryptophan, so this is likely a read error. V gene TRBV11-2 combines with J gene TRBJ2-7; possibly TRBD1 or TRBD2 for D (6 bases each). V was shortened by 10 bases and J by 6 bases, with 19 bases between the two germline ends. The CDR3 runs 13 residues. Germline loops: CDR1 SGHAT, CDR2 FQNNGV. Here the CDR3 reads CATEGGEAREQYL. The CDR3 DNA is TGTGCCACTGAGGGGGGAGAAGCCCGCGAGCAGTACTTA.

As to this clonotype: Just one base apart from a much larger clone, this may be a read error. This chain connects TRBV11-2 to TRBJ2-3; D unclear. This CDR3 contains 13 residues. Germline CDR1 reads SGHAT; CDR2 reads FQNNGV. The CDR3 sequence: CVSSFVSTDTQYF. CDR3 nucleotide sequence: TGTGTCAGCTCGTTTGTAAGCACAGATACGCAGTATTTT.

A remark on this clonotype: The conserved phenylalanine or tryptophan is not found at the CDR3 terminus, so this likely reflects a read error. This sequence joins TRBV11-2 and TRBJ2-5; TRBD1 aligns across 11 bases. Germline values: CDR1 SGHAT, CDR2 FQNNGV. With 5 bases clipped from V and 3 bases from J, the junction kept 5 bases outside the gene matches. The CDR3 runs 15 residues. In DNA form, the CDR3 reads TGTGCCAGCAGCCCCGGGACAGGGGGTAAAGAGACCCAGTACCTC. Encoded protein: CASSPGTGGKETQYL.